This TCR beta chain was sequenced during a study of spatial heterogeneity in lung cancer (dated 2019 in TCRdb). In the study overall: Beta-chain transcripts were consistently detected in greater numbers than alpha-chain transcripts, which likely reflected higher beta-chain transcript abundance. TCR repertoire features were related to nonsynonymous mutation counts determined by whole-exome sequencing of tumor tissue. In the raw uncorrected reads, each unique combination of TCR and UMI appeared on average more than ten times. At surgery, both alpha and beta chains were TCR-sequenced in 200 to 250 tumor regions, about 64 matched nontumor lung samples and 56 PBMC samples. In non-small cell lung cancer, the study quantitatively compared TCR alpha and beta repertoires across several tumor regions, matched nontumor lung, and blood. Findings and caveats that apply to the study as a whole: Additional single-cell paired TCR alpha and beta sequencing was considered necessary to confirm, at a functional level, the hypothesis that regional TCRs recognize regional mutations. Ubiquitous expanded tumor TCRs were found in blood more often at tumor resection than at routine follow-up.

As to this clonotype: It has no known antigen specificity. The sample holds no much larger clone one base away, and base qualities are not on file.

The germline V gene (reference sequence) gives CDR1 as LNHDA and CDR2 as SQIVND. CDR3 length: 16 amino acids, cysteine to phenylalanine. This entry keeps only the CDR3 DNA: 48 bases, framed from base 1. The junction carries 18 bases between V and J, which are trimmed by 2 bases and 7 bases respectively. This specimen's time point label, per the study, means: sample taken at primary tumor resection. TCR sequencing used whole RNA extracted from tumor and nontumor lung tissue, or from cryopreserved PBMC samples, without cell sorting. Samples were obtained from about 75 patients with early-stage, untreated non-small cell lung cancer from the lung TRACERx cohort. A patient was chosen for TCR sequencing only when enough RNA was available from at least two tumor regions. Library creation used 5' RACE. The sample was run on a NextSeq 500. The TCR library protocol attached a unique molecular identifier to each TCR cDNA molecule to allow correction of PCR and sequencing errors. The paper's data handling went like this. TCR identification, UMI-based error correction and CDR3 extraction were performed with Decombinator tools. TCRs above a frequency of 2 per 1,000, corresponding to the top 1% of the tumor frequency distribution, were defined as expanded. Renyi diversity was calculated using the R vegan package after each repertoire was subsampled 100 times to 5,000 TCRs. CDR3 similarity networks were built from amino acid triplet string-kernel similarity, with CDR3s being connected when pairwise similarity was above 0.82. Clones were called with MiXCR by TCRdb after fastp trimmed the public reads at Q25, and only in-frame beta chains were retained. CDR3 protein sequences are deduplicated, and each keeps its most common genes and DNA. Clone size and V and J calls follow TCRdb, not the original study. The sample records some 47,000 distinct CDR3 sequences, about 7.4% of which are singletons. Roughly an eighth of the sample rests with the top ten.

The sequence links TRBV19 to TRBJ2-1; TRBD2 could be the D gene, as 5 bases match. This receptor was identified in a female donor with early-stage non-small cell lung cancer. The sequences come from PBMCs, collected at surgery. The bases read TGTGCCAGTAGTATATCCTTCGGGTTGTCGGGGAATGAGCAGTTCTTC. Translated, it reads CASSISFGLSGNEQFF.